The 29 T cell receptor beta chains below all came from one sample that was sequenced in a study of CD8+ T cells in alopecia areata. Isolated RNA was reverse transcribed into cDNA used as the sequencing template. Using immunoSEQ multiplex PCR, the repertoire was profiled, and TCRdb retains in-frame clones only, with some absent. The sample yields 200,000 to 250,000 clones, about 50% seen once. Regarding treatment: oral pan-JAK inhibitor, 5-10 mg twice daily. The sample in question was CD4+ T cells sorted from blood, obtained at week 4, from a patient treated with tofacitinib. These receptor sequences come from a human donor with alopecia areata.

The chain joins TRBV29-1 to TRBJ1-2; 7 bases fit TRBD1. The trim removed 7 bases at V and 0 bases at J, leaving 8 bases unmatched. Looked up from germline, CDR1 is SQVTM and CDR2 is ANQGSEA. This CDR3 spans 14 amino acids. This chain's CDR3 is CSGGGQTANYGYTF. The CDR3 bases are TGCAGCGGGGGGGGACAGACCGCTAACTATGGCTACACCTTC.

This clone occurred a few times. This sequence joins TRBV19 and TRBJ2-3, with 7 bases aligning to TRBD2. V gave up 5 bases and J gave up 2 bases; unmatched junction bases: 7. The germline V gene encodes CDR1 LNHDA and CDR2 SQIVND (reference sequence). This CDR3 is built from 15 residues. CDR3 loop: CASSPPGLVTDTQYF. The CDR3 DNA is TGTGCCAGTAGTCCCCCTGGACTAGTCACAGATACGCAGTATTTT.

This clone was counted only a few times. V and J are TRBV7-2 and TRBJ2-1, with 12 bases fitting TRBD1. Germline trimming cut 1 base from V and 8 bases from J; bases unmatched to any gene: 0. This CDR3 spans 14 amino acids. CDR1 SGHTA and CDR2 FQGNSA come from the germline V gene. CDR3 sequence (DNA): TGTGCCAGCAGCTTAGGGGACAGGGGGCATGAGCAGTTCTTC. It codes for CASSLGDRGHEQFF.

The chain carries TRBV29-1 and TRBJ2-3, with D perhaps TRBD1 (7 bases). The V gene's germline CDR1 is SQVTM and CDR2 ANQGSEA. The CDR3 extends over 15 amino acids. Trimming pared 4 bases from V and 4 bases from J, leaving 18 bases between. As DNA, the CDR3 is TGCAGCGTTGCTGGAGGGGGCCAGTCGCCAGATACGCAGTATTTT. Amino acids: CSVAGGGQSPDTQYF.

V gene TRBV29-1 combines with J gene TRBJ1-1; D call uncertain. Germline V gene lookup returns CDR1 SQVTM and CDR2 ANQGSEA. This CDR3 has 10 residues. The V and J ends lost 7 bases and 5 bases respectively, with 8 bases between them. The CDR3 protein is CSARETEAFF. For the CDR3, the DNA is TGCAGCGCCCGGGAGACTGAAGCTTTCTTT.

A single count supports this clone. The CDR3 DNA reads as TGTGCCAGCAGCTTAAACGGTTACTTC. Translation gives CASSLNGYF. This chain joins TRBV7-7 and TRBJ2-5; D unclear. CDR3 length: 9 residues. Germline-derived CDR1 and CDR2 are SSHAT and FNYEAQ (reference sequence). V lost 2 bases to trimming and J lost 14 bases, with 6 bases between them.

For the CDR3, the DNA is TGCAGCGTTGAACGGGAGCGGGAAGCTTTCTTT. Residues: CSVEREREAFF. This rearrangement joins TRBV29-1 to TRBJ1-1; no reliable D call. Trimming took 2 bases from V and 8 from J, leaving 9 bases between them. The CDR3 is made up of 11 amino acids. CDR1 and CDR2 from the germline V gene are SQVTM and ANQGSEA. The variable domain in full, completed from reference TRBV29-1 and TRBJ1-1, reads SAVISQKPSRDICQRGTSLTIQCQVDSQVTMMFWYRQQPGQSLTLIATANQGSEATYESGFVIDKFPISRPNLTFSTLTVSNMSPEDSSIYLCSVEREREAFFGQGTRLTVV.

The rearrangement joins TRBV6-1 to TRBJ2-3; 7 bases are shared with TRBD1. The V gene's germline CDR1 is MNHNS and CDR2 SASEGT. The CDR3 is 15 residues long. V was pared by 7 bases and J by 4 bases, with 11 bases of the junction left unmatched. DNA for the CDR3: TGTGCCAGCACCTACAGGGGCCCGACCCCAGATACGCAGTATTTT. Amino acid sequence: CASTYRGPTPDTQYF.

This clone has just one count. J is TRBJ2-1 and V is TRBV25-1, with 10 bases identical to TRBD1. The V gene end was trimmed by 4 bases and the J gene end by 2 bases; junction bases not matched to a gene: 5. The CDR3 covers 16 residues. CDR1 and CDR2 from the germline V gene are MGHDK and SYGVNS. Here the CDR3 DNA reads TGTGCCAGCAGTGGCTACGGGACAGGGGCCTACAATGAGCAGTTCTTC. Its protein is CASSGYGTGAYNEQFF.

The chain recombines TRBV30 with TRBJ1-2; D may be TRBD1 (5 bases). This CDR3 spans 13 amino acids. From germline, CDR1 is GTSNPN and CDR2 SVGIG (reference sequence). Trimming pared 0 bases from V and 7 bases from J, leaving 12 bases between. CDR3 sequence: CAWSVAGSIGYTF. In DNA form, the CDR3 reads TGTGCCTGGAGTGTAGCAGGGTCAATTGGCTACACCTTC.

In regard to this clone: The sample has other DNA sequences that encode this CDR3 too. The gene calls are TRBV14 and TRBJ2-3, with unresolved D. With 1 base removed from V and 6 bases from J, the gap between germline ends came to 5 bases. The CDR3 sequence is 12 residues long. The germline gives CDR1 SGHDN, CDR2 FVKESK. For the CDR3, the DNA is TGTGCCAGCAGCCAAGTACCGGATACGCAGTATTTT. It encodes CASSQVPDTQYF.

The chain is built from TRBV7-2 and TRBJ1-2; no clear D. Germline V gene lookup returns CDR1 SGHTA and CDR2 FQGNSA. V was pared by 2 bases and J by 3 bases, with 10 bases between. This CDR3 has 14 residues. CDR3 sequence: CASSLTGIDYGYTF. The DNA of the CDR3 is TGTGCCAGCAGCTTAACGGGGATCGACTATGGCTACACCTTC.

The J gene is TRBJ1-5, the V gene TRBV7-9; the match to TRBD1 covers 7 bases. The CDR3 length is 15 residues. Trimming removed 5 bases from V and 5 bases from J; junction bases left unmatched: 9. Germline-derived CDR1 and CDR2 are SEHNR and FQNEAQ (reference sequence). The CDR3 nucleotides read TGTGCCAGCAGCGCGGAAGGACAGGCCGATCAGCCCCAGCATTTT. It yields the protein CASSAEGQADQPQHF.

This chain connects TRBV30 to TRBJ1-5; D is perhaps TRBD1 (6 bases). The CDR3 spans 14 residues. The V gene lost 5 bases and the J gene lost 1 base, with 12 bases spanning the gap. CDR1 and CDR2 from the germline V gene are GTSNPN and SVGIG (reference sequence). The CDR3 DNA sequence: TGTGCCTGGTCGACAGGAATAAGCAATCAGCCCCAGCATTTT. Translation: CAWSTGISNQPQHF.

A remark on this clone: The sample holds other DNA sequences that translate to the same CDR3. The rearrangement uses TRBV5-1 and TRBJ2-3; 11 nucleotides match TRBD1. V trimming: 4 bases; J trimming: 4 bases; junction bases outside the gene matches: 2. Germline loops: CDR1 SGHRS, CDR2 YFSETQ. The length of the CDR3 is 14 residues. The CDR3, as DNA: TGCGCCAGCAGCCCGGGACAGGGGGCAGATACGCAGTATTTT. Its translation: CASSPGQGADTQYF.

This chain links TRBV29-1 with TRBJ2-5; D uncertain. Germline values: CDR1 SQVTM, CDR2 ANQGSEA. Trimming removed 3 bases from V and 2 bases from J, with 7 bases in between. This CDR3 is built from 12 residues. CDR3 DNA: TGCAGCGTTGACAAGGCTCAAGAGACCCAGTACTTC. Residues: CSVDKAQETQYF. The full variable domain, rest sourced from reference TRBV29-1 and TRBJ2-5, is SAVISQKPSRDICQRGTSLTIQCQVDSQVTMMFWYRQQPGQSLTLIATANQGSEATYESGFVIDKFPISRPNLTFSTLTVSNMSPEDSSIYLCSVDKAQETQYFGPGTRLLVL.

This clone has at least ten counts. This rearrangement joins TRBV6-5 to TRBJ2-2; 7 bases are a match to TRBD1. CDR1 is MNHEY and CDR2 is SVGAGI in the germline V gene. The ends lost 8 bases at V and 5 bases at J; junction bases unmatched: 8. The CDR3 totals 14 residues. The CDR3 DNA follows: TGTGCCAGCGGAAGACAGGGAAGAACCGGGGAGCTGTTTTTT. This translates into CASGRQGRTGELFF.

V usage is TRBV11-2 and J usage is TRBJ2-5, with a possible D match to TRBD1 (6 bases). Germline V gene sequence: CDR1 SGHAT, CDR2 FQNNGV. There are 16 residues in the CDR3. V shed 1 base and J shed 2 bases, with 14 bases lying between them. The CDR3 nucleotides read TGTGCCAGCAGCTTAGGAAGGACAGACCCTCAAGAGACCCAGTACTTC. Its protein is CASSLGRTDPQETQYF.

The V call is TRBV11-2, the J call TRBJ1-6; 9 nucleotides align to TRBD1. V dropped 2 bases and J dropped 14; count of bases not matched to a gene: 4. The CDR3 runs 13 residues. The V gene's germline CDR1 is SGHAT and CDR2 FQNNGV. The CDR3 sequence: CASSLPGQGALHF. The CDR3 bases are TGTGCCAGCAGCTTACCGGGACAGGGAGCCCTCCACTTT. Combining the CDR3 with reference TRBV11-2 and TRBJ1-6 gives the whole variable domain EAGVAQSPRYKIIEKRQSVAFWCNPISGHATLYWYQQILGQGPKLLIQFQNNGVVDDSQLPKDRFSAERLKGVDSTLKIQPAKLEDSAVYLCASSLPGQGALHFGNGTRLTVT.

This clone was counted a few times. The chain is built from TRBV2 and TRBJ1-3; D is ambiguous. CDR1 is SNHLY and CDR2 is FYNNEI in the germline V gene. Between the trimmed V and J ends, which lost 6 bases and 0 bases, there was a span of 9 bases. The CDR3 has 14 amino acids. CDR3 protein: CASRYTGSGNTIYF. The CDR3 bases are TGTGCCAGCAGATACACTGGCTCTGGAAACACCATATATTTT.

The rearrangement joins TRBV5-1 to TRBJ2-7, with D uncertain. There are 15 residues in the CDR3. CDR1 is SGHRS and CDR2 is YFSETQ in the germline V gene. V lost 0 bases, J lost 4 bases, and 14 bases lay in between. The CDR3 nucleotides read TGCGCCAGCAGCTTGGAGGCGTCGGGTGGGTACGAGCAGTACTTC. Its translation: CASSLEASGGYEQYF.

The chain combines TRBV20-1 with TRBJ2-3; D may be TRBD2 (5 bases). V was shortened by 5 bases and J by 7 bases, with 10 bases between the two germline ends. Germline assignment: CDR1 DFQATT and CDR2 SNEGSKA (reference sequence). The CDR3 has 11 residues. CDR3 bases: TGCAGTGCTCCGACTAAGCATACGCAGTATTTT. This encodes CSAPTKHTQYF.

Concerning this clone: The sample carries other DNA sequences with the same CDR3. The V call is TRBV29-1, the J call TRBJ1-1; perhaps TRBD1 as D (6 bases). Germline V gene data show CDR1 as SQVTM and CDR2 as ANQGSEA. CDR3 size: 12 residues. The V end lost 2 bases, the J end lost 5 bases, and 9 bases lay between the germline ends. The CDR3 loop is CSVETGRTEAFF. As DNA, the CDR3 is TGCAGCGTTGAAACAGGGAGGACTGAAGCTTTCTTT. The full variable domain, rest sourced from reference TRBV29-1 and TRBJ1-1, is SAVISQKPSRDICQRGTSLTIQCQVDSQVTMMFWYRQQPGQSLTLIATANQGSEATYESGFVIDKFPISRPNLTFSTLTVSNMSPEDSSIYLCSVETGRTEAFFGQGTRLTVV.

The chain uses TRBV7-6 and TRBJ2-5; 7 nucleotides line up with TRBD2. With 4 bases clipped from V and 5 bases from J, the junction kept 4 bases outside the gene matches. Looked up from germline, CDR1 is SGHVS and CDR2 is FNYEAQ. The CDR3 spans 13 residues. This CDR3 reads CASSSTSRETQYF. The CDR3 DNA sequence: TGTGCCAGCAGCTCGACTAGCCGGGAGACCCAGTACTTC.

This rearrangement joins TRBV5-4 to TRBJ1-1; 9 nucleotides match TRBD1. The V segment lost 3 bases and the J segment 6 bases; nucleotides outside the gene matches: 12. This CDR3 comprises 16 residues. Germline assignment: CDR1 SGHNT and CDR2 YYREEE (reference sequence). DNA of the CDR3: TGTGCCAGCAGCTACGACGGGACAGGGATTGTCGCTGAAGCTTTCTTT. Translated: CASSYDGTGIVAEAFF.

The rearrangement uses TRBV11-1 and TRBJ2-7; D not certain. The CDR3 covers 14 residues. CDR1 is SGHAT and CDR2 is FQDESV in the germline V gene (reference sequence). The V end lost 0 bases, the J end lost 7 bases, and 13 bases lay between the germline ends. The CDR3: CASSLAEHLNEQYF. In DNA form, the CDR3 reads TGTGCCAGCAGCTTAGCGGAACATTTGAATGAGCAGTACTTC.

V is TRBV5-1 and J is TRBJ2-1, with TRBD1 identical over 8 bases. The CDR3 is made up of 13 amino acids. Unmatched junction bases numbered 4, after V lost 6 bases and J lost 5 bases. CDR1 SGHRS and CDR2 YFSETQ come from the germline V gene. The CDR3 nucleotides are TGCGCCAGCACCTCGACAGGGGACAATGAGCAGTTCTTC. Protein: CASTSTGDNEQFF.

J is TRBJ1-2 and V is TRBV5-1; weak D call: TRBD1 (5 bases). Trimming took 6 bases from V and 4 from J, leaving 10 bases between them. Per germline, CDR1 SGHRS and CDR2 YFSETQ. There are 12 residues in the CDR3. Written as DNA, the CDR3 is TGCGCCAGCAAAGGGGAGGGCTATGGCTACACCTTC. It specifies CASKGEGYGYTF.

The V and J genes are TRBV5-4 and TRBJ2-4; D is unresolved. The germline V gene encodes CDR1 SGHNT and CDR2 YYREEE (reference sequence). The V end was cut by 7 bases, the J end by 11 bases, with 10 bases between. The CDR3 has 10 amino acids. The CDR3: CASPQSVQYF. The CDR3 region has the DNA TGTGCCAGCCCCCAATCCGTTCAGTACTTC.